Listed below are T cell receptor beta chains from one sample, sequenced in a study of T cells after yellow fever vaccination. TCRdb independently ran MiXCR on the 5' RACE reads; one entry per CDR3 protein. Here the sample spans 300,000 or so distinct CDR3 sequences, around 9.3% being singletons. This material consisted of CD4+ T cells sorted from PBMCs, taken 5 days after the yellow fever booster vaccination. These receptors all stem from a young man who received the YFV17D yellow fever vaccine. Both conserved end residues are trimmed from each CDR3. Each record gives: V gene, CDR3 protein.

v_gene: TRBV5-5; CDR3aa: ARTFYQGAEGNTIY
v_gene: TRBV19; CDR3aa: ASSISGRENYGYT
v_gene: TRBV7-3; CDR3aa: ASSQGVGNTQY
v_gene: TRBV12-3/TRBV12-4; CDR3aa: ASSPLGAGGDNEQF
v_gene: TRBV4-2; CDR3aa: ASSQQGGGANVLT
v_gene: TRBV5-1; CDR3aa: ASSFGGGKNTEAF
v_gene: TRBV6-5; CDR3aa: ASSYSISGTSGSPLH
v_gene: TRBV5-1; CDR3aa: ASSLDFYGYT
v_gene: TRBV7-2; CDR3aa: ASSGGARDTQY
v_gene: TRBV12-3/TRBV12-4; CDR3aa: ASSPQGARETQY
v_gene: TRBV7-2; CDR3aa: ASSLGGGHNYGYT
v_gene: TRBV4-2; CDR3aa: ASSQGVPGAAF
v_gene: TRBV4-3; CDR3aa: ASSQETSDTDTQY
v_gene: TRBV7-9; CDR3aa: ASSLPSNYGYT
v_gene: TRBV12-3/TRBV12-4; CDR3aa: ASIDPGGRDEQF
v_gene: TRBV18; CDR3aa: ASSRLLSTDTQY
v_gene: TRBV20-1; CDR3aa: SASPRTANQPQH
v_gene: TRBV11-2; CDR3aa: ASRPRPADTQY
v_gene: TRBV15; CDR3aa: ATSREQGFYEQY
v_gene: TRBV9; CDR3aa: ASSDRSGAQETQY
v_gene: TRBV25-1; CDR3aa: ASSELGYGPRGEAF
v_gene: TRBV6-2/TRBV6-3; CDR3aa: ASSGTEETQY
v_gene: TRBV20-1; CDR3aa: SARDRLAGNEQF
v_gene: TRBV27; CDR3aa: ASSPTRRQGDSPLH
v_gene: TRBV4-1; CDR3aa: ASSQTGTDLYGYT
v_gene: TRBV15; CDR3aa: ATSMDRGGYGYT
v_gene: TRBV18; CDR3aa: ASSPRGGGTYEQY
v_gene: TRBV19; CDR3aa: APGRGVKAF
v_gene: TRBV12-3/TRBV12-4; CDR3aa: ASSPGTERGGYT
v_gene: TRBV6-1; CDR3aa: ASSEFRGKLF
v_gene: TRBV28; CDR3aa: ASNSGGDSGANVLT
v_gene: TRBV5-5; CDR3aa: ASSQGQGNTGELF
v_gene: TRBV6-5; CDR3aa: ASRSPLENIQY
v_gene: TRBV19; CDR3aa: ASSIGPFPDTQY
v_gene: TRBV6-6; CDR3aa: ASSSPRGAGGSDTQY
v_gene: TRBV5-1; CDR3aa: ASSGTGREELF
v_gene: TRBV6-1; CDR3aa: ASSESRRGAWEAQY
v_gene: TRBV5-1; CDR3aa: ASSPTASQETQY
v_gene: TRBV12-3/TRBV12-4; CDR3aa: ASSLELYGYT
v_gene: TRBV2; CDR3aa: ASSPFQGGNQPQH
v_gene: TRBV15; CDR3aa: ATSSGEPGNNEKLF
v_gene: TRBV7-2; CDR3aa: ASSLRRGGSSTDTQY
v_gene: TRBV4-1; CDR3aa: ASSQQGTGANVLT